This T cell receptor (beta chain) is from a study of T cell responses to AZD1222 COVID-19 vaccine. The study's findings and limits: Epitopes outside B.1.351 and B.1.1.7 mutated regions reportedly drew nearly half of spike TCRs. Sampling that yielded the repertoires occurred only after the peak T cell response. Clonal diversity may have been underestimated in mostly white British donors.

As to this clone: The antigen is unknown.

Trimming removed 1 base at V and 9 bases at J, with 7 bases between. The CDR3 totals 12 residues. Germline values: CDR1 LGHDT, CDR2 YNNKEL (reference sequence). Some second doses came at about 4 weeks and others at about 12 weeks; these were pooled. Libraries were prepared by immunoSEQ multiplex PCR; TCRdb keeps only in-frame clonotypes and omits some of them. The sample gives roughly 80,000 clones, just over 90% of which show up once; over 3% is in the top ten. The receptor was isolated from an adult who received the AZD1222 COVID-19 vaccine. The chain links TRBV3-1 (or the pseudogene TRBV3-2) to TRBJ1-5; D unresolved. Sequencing was performed on peripheral blood, taken 28 days after the second AZD1222 dose. CDR3 nucleotides: TGTGCCAGCAGCCAAGGGGAGGGGCCCCAGCATTTT. Protein sequence: CASSQGEGPQHF.